Sequencing of this T cell receptor beta chain was carried out in a study of radiotherapy plus CTLA-4 blockade in lung cancer. On the study more broadly: With 30% to 40% of patients having disease control, objective responses were seen in roughly 18%. Study conclusions and caveats: Blood saw expansion of tumor-derived TCR clones after radiotherapy plus ipilimumab. The best prediction of response reportedly came from early blood T cell clone dynamics, with interferon-beta.

The CDR3 extends over 14 amino acids. Trimming removed 2 bases at V and 4 bases at J, with 11 bases between. The germline gives CDR1 SGHVS, CDR2 FQNEAQ. CTLA-4 blockade with ipilimumab, together with focal radiation, was given to patients with chemo-refractory metastatic non-small-cell lung cancer. Repertoires were generated with immunoSEQ multiplex PCR, while TCRdb's copy carries only in-frame clones and drops some. Of about 80,000 clones in the sample, under 80% were seen once. Points on this clone: Its antigen is undetermined.

The origin of this receptor is a human donor with non-small cell lung cancer whose response to radiotherapy plus ipilimumab could not be evaluated. Some clones in this sample may be carry-over from other donors' samples. Sequencing used peripheral blood, obtained from a patient treated with radiotherapy plus ipilimumab. The chain combines TRBV7-8 with TRBJ1-1; D may be TRBD1 (5 bases). The CDR3 loop is CASSLFRVRTEAFF. The CDR3 bases are TGTGCCAGCAGCTTATTCAGGGTACGCACTGAAGCTTTCTTT.